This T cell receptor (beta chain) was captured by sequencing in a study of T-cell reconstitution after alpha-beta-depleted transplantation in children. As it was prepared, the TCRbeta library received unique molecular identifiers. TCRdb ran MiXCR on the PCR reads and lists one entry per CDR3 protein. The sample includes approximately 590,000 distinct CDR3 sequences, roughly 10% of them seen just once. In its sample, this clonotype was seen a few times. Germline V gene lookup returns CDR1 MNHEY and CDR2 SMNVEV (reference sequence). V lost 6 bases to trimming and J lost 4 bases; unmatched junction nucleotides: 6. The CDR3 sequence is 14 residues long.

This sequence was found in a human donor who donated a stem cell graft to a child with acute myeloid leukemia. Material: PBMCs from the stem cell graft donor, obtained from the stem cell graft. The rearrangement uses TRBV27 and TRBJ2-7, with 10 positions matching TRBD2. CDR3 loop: CASRRSSGSYEQYF. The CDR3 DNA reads TGTGCCAGCAGAAGGTCTAGCGGGAGTTACGAGCAGTACTTC.